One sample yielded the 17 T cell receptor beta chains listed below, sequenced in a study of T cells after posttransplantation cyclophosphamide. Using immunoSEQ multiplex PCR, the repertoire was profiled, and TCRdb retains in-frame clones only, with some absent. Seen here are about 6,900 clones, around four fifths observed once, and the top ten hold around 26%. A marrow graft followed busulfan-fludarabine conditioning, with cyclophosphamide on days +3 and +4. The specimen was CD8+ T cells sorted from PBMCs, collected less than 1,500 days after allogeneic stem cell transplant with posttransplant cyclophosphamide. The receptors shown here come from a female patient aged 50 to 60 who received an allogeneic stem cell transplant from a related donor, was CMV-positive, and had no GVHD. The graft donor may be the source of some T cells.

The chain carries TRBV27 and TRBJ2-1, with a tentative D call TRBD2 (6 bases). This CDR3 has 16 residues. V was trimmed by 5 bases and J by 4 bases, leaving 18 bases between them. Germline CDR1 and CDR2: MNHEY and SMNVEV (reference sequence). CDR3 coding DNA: TGTGCCAGCAGTGCACTGGGAGCGGAGGGGTACAATGAGCAGTTCTTC. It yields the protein CASSALGAEGYNEQFF.

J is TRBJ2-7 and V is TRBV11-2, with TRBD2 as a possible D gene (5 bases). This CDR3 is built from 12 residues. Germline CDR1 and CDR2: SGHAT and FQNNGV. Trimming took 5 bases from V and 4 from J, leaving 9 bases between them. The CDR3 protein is CASSLGSYEQYF. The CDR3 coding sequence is TGTGCCAGCAGCCTTGGGAGTTACGAGCAGTACTTC.

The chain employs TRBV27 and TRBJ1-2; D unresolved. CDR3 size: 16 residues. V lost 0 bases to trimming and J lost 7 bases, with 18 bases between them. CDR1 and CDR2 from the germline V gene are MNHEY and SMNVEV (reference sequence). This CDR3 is CASSLSRLPRVVGYTF. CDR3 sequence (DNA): TGTGCCAGCAGTTTATCCAGACTTCCACGCGTGGTTGGCTACACCTTC.

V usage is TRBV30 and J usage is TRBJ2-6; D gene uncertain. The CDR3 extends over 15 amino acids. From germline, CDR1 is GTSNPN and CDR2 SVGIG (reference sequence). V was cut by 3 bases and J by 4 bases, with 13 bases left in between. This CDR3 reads CAWSPSVAGANVLTF. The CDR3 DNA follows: TGTGCCTGGAGCCCCAGCGTTGCCGGGGCCAACGTCCTGACTTTC.

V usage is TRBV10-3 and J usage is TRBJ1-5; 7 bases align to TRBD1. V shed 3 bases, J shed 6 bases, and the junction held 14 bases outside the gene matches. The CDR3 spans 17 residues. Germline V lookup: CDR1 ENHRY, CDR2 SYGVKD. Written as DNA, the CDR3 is TGTGCCATCAGTGACTCCCTTGACAGGGAGAGGTCTCAGCCCCAGCATTTT. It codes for CAISDSLDRERSQPQHF.

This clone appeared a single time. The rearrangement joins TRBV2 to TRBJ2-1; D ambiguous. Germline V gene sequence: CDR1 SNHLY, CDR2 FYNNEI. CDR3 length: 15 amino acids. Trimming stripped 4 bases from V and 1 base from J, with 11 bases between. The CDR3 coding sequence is TGTGCCAGCAGTGGGCGGAACCCATCCTACAATGAGCAGTTCTTC. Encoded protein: CASSGRNPSYNEQFF.

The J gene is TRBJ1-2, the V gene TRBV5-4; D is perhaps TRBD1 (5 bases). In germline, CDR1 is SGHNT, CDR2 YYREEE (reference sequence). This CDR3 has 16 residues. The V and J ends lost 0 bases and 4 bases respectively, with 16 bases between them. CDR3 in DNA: TGTGCCAGCAGCTTGGCCTATTGGGGAAGGGGCTATGGCTACACCTTC. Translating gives CASSLAYWGRGYGYTF.

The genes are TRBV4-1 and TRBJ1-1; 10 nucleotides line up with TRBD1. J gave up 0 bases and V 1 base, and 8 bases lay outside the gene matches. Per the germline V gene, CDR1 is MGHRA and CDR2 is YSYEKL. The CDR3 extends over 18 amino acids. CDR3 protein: CASSQGPSGQGMNTEAFF. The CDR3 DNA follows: TGCGCCAGCAGCCAAGGTCCCTCGGGACAGGGGATGAACACTGAAGCTTTCTTT.

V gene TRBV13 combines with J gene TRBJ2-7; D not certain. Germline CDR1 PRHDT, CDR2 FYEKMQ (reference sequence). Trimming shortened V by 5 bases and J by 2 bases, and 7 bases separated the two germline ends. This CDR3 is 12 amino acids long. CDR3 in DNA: TGTGCCAGCAGCCGCACTACCTACGAGCAGTACTTC. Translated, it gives CASSRTTYEQYF. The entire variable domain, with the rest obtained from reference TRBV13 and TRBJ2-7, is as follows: AAGVIQSPRHLIKEKRETATLKCYPIPRHDTVYWYQQGPGQDPQFLISFYEKMQSDKGSIPDRFSAQQFSDYHSELNMSSLELGDSALYFCASSRTTYEQYFGPGTRLTVT.

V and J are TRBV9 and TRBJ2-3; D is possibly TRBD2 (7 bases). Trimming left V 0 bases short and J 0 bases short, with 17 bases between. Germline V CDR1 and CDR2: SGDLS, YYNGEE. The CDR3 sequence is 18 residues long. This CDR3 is CASSVVGGAVTSTDTQYF. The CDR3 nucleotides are TGTGCCAGCAGCGTAGTAGGGGGGGCAGTCACTAGCACAGATACGCAGTATTTT.

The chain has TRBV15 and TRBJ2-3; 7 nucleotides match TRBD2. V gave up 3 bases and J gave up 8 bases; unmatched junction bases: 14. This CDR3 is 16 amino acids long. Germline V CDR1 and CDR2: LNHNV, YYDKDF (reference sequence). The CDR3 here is CATSSRTTSETATQYF. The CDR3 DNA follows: TGTGCCACCAGCAGCCGTACTACTAGCGAGACCGCTACGCAGTATTTT.

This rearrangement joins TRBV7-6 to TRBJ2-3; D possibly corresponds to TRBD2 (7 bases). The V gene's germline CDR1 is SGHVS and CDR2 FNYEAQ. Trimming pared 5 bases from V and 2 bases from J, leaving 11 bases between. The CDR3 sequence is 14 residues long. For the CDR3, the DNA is TGTGCCAGCAGCCCGGGGGGCCCCACAGATACGCAGTATTTT. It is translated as CASSPGGPTDTQYF.

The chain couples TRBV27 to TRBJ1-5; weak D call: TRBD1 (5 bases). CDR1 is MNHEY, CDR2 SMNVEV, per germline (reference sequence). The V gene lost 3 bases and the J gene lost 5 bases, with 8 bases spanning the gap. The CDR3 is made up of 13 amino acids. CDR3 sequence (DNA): TGTGCCAGCAGTTTCGGCAGGGATCAGCCCCAGCATTTT. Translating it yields CASSFGRDQPQHF.

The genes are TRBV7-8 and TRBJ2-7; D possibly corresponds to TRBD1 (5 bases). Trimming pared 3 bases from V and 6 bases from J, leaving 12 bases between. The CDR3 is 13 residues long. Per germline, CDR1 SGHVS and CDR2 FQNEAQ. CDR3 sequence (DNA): TGTGCCAGCAGCTTTCCCGACAGATCCGAGCAGTACTTC. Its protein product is CASSFPDRSEQYF.

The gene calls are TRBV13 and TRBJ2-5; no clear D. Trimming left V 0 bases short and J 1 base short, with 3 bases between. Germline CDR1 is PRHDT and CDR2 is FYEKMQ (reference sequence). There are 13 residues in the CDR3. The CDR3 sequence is CASSLGAQETQYF. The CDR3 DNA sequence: TGTGCCAGCAGCTTAGGGGCCCAAGAGACCCAGTACTTC.

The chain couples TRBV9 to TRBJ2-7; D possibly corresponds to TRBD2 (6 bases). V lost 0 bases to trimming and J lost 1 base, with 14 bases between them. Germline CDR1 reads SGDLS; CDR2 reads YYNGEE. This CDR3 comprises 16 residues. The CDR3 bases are TGTGCCAGCAGCGTAGACGGGTCCGGGGGATCCTACGAGCAGTACTTC. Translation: CASSVDGSGGSYEQYF.

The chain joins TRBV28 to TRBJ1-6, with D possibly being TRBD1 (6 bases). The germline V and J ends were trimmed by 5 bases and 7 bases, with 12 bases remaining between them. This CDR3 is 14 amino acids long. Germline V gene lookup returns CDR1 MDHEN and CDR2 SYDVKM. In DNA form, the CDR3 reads TGTGCCAGCAGTCTCGGACAGCTAAATTCACCCCTCCACTTT. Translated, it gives CASSLGQLNSPLHF.